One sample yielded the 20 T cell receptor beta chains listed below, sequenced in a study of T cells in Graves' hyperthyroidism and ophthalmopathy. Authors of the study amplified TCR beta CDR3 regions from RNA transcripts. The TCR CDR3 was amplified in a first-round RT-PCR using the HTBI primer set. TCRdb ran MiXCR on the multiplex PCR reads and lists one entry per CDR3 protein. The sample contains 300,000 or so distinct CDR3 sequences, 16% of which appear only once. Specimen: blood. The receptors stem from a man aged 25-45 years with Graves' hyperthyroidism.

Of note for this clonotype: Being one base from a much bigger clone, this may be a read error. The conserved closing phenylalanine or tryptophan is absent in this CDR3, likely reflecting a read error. The CDR3 spells CATRGNTEAFS. CDR3 in DNA: TGTGCCACCAGGGGGAACACTGAAGCTTTCTCT. V and J are TRBV3-1 and TRBJ1-1, with D tentatively TRBD1 (6 bases). Germline loops: CDR1 LGHDT, CDR2 YNNKEL (reference sequence). The CDR3 has 11 residues. V was trimmed by 10 bases and J by 1 base, leaving 7 bases between them.

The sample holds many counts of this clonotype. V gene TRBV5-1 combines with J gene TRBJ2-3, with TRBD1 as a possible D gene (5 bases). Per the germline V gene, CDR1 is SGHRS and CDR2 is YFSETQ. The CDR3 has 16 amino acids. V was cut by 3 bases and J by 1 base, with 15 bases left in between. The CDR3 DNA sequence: TGCGCCAGCAGCTCTGGACACTCGGTAGGCACAGATACGCAGTATTTT. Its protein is CASSSGHSVGTDTQYF.

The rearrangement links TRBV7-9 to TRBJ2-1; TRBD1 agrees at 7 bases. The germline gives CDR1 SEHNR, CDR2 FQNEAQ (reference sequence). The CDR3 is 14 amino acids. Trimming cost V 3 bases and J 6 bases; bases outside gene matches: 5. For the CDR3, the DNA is TGTGCCAGCAGCTTCGGGACAGCTACCAATGAGCAGTTCTTC. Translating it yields CASSFGTATNEQFF.

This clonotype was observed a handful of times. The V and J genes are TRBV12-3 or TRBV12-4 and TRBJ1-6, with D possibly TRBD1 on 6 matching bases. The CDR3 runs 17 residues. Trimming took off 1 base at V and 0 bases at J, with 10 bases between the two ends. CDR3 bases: TGTGCCAGCAGTTTAGAAAGGGGGAGCTCCTATAATTCACCCCTCCACTTT. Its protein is CASSLERGSSYNSPLHF.

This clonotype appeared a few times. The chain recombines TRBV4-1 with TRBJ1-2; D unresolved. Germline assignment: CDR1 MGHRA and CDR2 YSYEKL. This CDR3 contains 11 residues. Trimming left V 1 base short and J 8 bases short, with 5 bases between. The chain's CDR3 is CASSQGRGYTF. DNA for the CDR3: TGCGCCAGCAGCCAAGGACGGGGCTACACCTTC.

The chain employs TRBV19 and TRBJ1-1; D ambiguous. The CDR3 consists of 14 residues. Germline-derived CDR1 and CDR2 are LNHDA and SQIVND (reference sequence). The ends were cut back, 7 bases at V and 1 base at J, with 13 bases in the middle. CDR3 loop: CASKKEPSNTEAFF. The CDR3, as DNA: TGTGCCAGTAAGAAAGAGCCTTCGAACACTGAAGCTTTCTTT.

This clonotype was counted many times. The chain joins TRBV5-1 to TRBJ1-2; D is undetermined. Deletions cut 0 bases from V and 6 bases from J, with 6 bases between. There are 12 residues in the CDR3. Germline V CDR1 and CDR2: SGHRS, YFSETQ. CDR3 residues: CASSLDADGYTF. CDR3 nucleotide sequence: TGCGCCAGCAGCTTGGACGCGGATGGCTACACCTTC.

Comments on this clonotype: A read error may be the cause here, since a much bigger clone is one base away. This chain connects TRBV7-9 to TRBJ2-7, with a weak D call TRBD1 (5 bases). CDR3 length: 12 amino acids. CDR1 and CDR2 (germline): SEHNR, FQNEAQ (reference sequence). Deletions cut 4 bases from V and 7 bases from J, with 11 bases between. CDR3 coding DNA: TGTGCCAGCAGCTCAGACGCAGGGGAGCAGTACTTC. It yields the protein CASSSDAGEQYF.

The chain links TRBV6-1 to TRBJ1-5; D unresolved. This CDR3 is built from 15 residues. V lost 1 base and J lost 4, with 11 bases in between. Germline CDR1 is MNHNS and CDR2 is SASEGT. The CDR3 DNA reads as TGTGCCAGCAGTGAAGAGGGTTTACGGAATCAGCCCCAGCATTTT. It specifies CASSEEGLRNQPQHF.

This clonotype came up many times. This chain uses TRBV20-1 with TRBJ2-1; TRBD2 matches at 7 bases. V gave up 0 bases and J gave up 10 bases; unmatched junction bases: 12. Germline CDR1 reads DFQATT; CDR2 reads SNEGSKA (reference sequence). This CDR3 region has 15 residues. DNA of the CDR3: TGCAGTGCTAGAGATGGACGGCGGGGGAGAGACGAGCAGTTCTTC. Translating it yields CSARDGRRGRDEQFF.

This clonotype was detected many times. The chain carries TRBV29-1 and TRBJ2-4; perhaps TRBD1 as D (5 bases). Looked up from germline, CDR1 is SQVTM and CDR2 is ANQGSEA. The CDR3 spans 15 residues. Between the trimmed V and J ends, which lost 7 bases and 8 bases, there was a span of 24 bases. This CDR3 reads CSAQTPDSRVHIQYF. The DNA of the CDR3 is TGCAGCGCCCAAACTCCAGACAGCCGTGTCCACATTCAGTACTTC.

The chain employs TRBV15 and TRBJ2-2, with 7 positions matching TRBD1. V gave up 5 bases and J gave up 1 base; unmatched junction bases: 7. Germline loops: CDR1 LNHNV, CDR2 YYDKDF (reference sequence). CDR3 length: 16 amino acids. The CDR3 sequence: CATSPRRQGNTGELFF. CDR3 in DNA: TGTGCCACCAGCCCCCGGAGACAGGGGAACACCGGGGAGCTGTTTTTT.

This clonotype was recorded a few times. The CDR3 DNA reads TGCGCCAGCAGCATCCGGGGGCCGAACACCGGGGAGCTGTTTTTT. Protein sequence: CASSIRGPNTGELFF. J is TRBJ2-2 and V is TRBV5-1; either TRBD1 or TRBD2 may supply D (6 bases each). Per the germline V gene, CDR1 is SGHRS and CDR2 is YFSETQ. V dropped 4 bases and J dropped 0 bases, with 10 bases sitting between them. The CDR3 covers 15 residues.

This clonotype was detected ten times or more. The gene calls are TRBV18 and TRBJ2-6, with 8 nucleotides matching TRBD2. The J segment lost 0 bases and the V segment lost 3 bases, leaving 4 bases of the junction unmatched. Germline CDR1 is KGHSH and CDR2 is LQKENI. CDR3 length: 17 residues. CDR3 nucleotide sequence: TGTGCCAGCTCACCTGGCACTAGCGGCTCTGGGGCCAACGTCCTGACTTTC. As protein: CASSPGTSGSGANVLTF.

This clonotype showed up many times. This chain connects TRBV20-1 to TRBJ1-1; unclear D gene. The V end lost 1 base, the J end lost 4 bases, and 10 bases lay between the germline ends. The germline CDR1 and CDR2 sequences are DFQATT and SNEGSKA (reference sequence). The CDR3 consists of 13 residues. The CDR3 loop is CSARGGGGTEAFF. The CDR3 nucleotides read TGCAGTGCTAGAGGGGGAGGAGGCACTGAAGCTTTCTTT.

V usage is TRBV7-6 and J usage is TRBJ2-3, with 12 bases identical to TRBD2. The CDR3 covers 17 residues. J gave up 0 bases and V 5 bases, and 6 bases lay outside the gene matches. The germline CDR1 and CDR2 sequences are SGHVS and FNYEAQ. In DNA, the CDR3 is TGTGCCAGCAGCACCCCTAGCGGGAGGGAAAGCACAGATACGCAGTATTTT. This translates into CASSTPSGRESTDTQYF.

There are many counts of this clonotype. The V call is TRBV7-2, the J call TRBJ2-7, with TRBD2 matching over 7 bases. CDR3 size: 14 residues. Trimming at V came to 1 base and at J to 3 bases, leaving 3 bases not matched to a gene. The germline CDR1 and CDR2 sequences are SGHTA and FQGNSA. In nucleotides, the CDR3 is TGTGCCAGCAGCTTAGGGGGAGGGTACTACGAGCAGTACTTC. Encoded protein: CASSLGGGYYEQYF.

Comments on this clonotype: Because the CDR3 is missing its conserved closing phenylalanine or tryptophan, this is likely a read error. CDR3 nucleotides: TGTGCCAGCAGTTTAGGCCGGAACACTGAAGCTTTCTCT. Its protein product is CASSLGRNTEAFS. This sequence joins TRBV12-3 or TRBV12-4 and TRBJ1-1; D not certain. V gave up 1 base and J gave up 1 base, with 4 bases separating them. The CDR3 runs 13 residues.

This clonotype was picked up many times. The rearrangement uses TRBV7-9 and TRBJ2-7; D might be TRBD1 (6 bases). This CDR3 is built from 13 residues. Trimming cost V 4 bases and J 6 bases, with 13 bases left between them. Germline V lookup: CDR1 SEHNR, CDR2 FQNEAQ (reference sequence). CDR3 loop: CASSWVGGGEQYF. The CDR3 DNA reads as TGTGCCAGCAGCTGGGTTGGGGGCGGCGAGCAGTACTTC.

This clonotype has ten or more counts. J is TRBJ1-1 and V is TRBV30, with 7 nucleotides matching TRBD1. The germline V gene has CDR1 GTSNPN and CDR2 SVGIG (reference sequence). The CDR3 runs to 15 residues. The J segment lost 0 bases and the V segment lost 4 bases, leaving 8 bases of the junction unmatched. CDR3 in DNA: TGTGCCTGGATTAACGTAGGGACAGTGAACACTGAAGCTTTCTTT. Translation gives CAWINVGTVNTEAFF.